The 5 T cell receptor beta chains below all came from one sample that was sequenced in a study of T cells in localized non-small cell lung cancer. The assay was immunoSEQ multiplex PCR, and TCRdb's table has in-frame clones only and misses some. Of around 1,400 clones listed, 25% were seen once; the top ten hold under 20%. The source was normal lung tissue next to the tumor, collected before any cancer treatment. These receptors all stem from a woman aged 40-70 years with stage I squamous cell lung carcinoma.

The rearrangement uses TRBV29-1 and TRBJ2-3; 8 nucleotides align to TRBD2. J gave up 1 base and V 3 bases, and 0 bases lay outside the gene matches. Germline-derived CDR1 and CDR2 are SQVTM and ANQGSEA. The CDR3 spans 13 residues. CDR3 bases: TGCAGCGTTGATAGCGGGGGCACAGATACGCAGTATTTT. Encoded protein: CSVDSGGTDTQYF.

This clone was counted only a few times. The chain is built from TRBV25-1 and TRBJ1-2; D is undetermined. Trimming stripped 1 base from V and 0 bases from J, with 6 bases between. The CDR3 is 14 amino acids. Germline CDR1 and CDR2: MGHDK and SYGVNS. CDR3 DNA sequence: TGTGCCAGCAGTGAATCCCTTGCTAACTATGGCTACACCTTC. Translated, it gives CASSESLANYGYTF.

This clone appeared a single time. The chain joins TRBV19 to TRBJ2-5; D not certain. Trimming pared 0 bases from V and 4 bases from J, leaving 0 bases between. The CDR3 totals 11 residues. Germline V gene lookup returns CDR1 LNHDA and CDR2 SQIVND (reference sequence). The DNA for the CDR3 is TGTGCCAGTAGTATAGAAGAGACCCAGTACTTC. Its translation is CASSIEETQYF.

This chain connects TRBV11-3 to TRBJ1-1; D not certain. With 6 bases removed from V and 6 bases from J, the gap between germline ends came to 26 bases. The CDR3 sequence is 17 residues long. CDR1 and CDR2 (germline): SGHNT, YENEEA. In nucleotides, the CDR3 is TGTGCCAGCAGTCTAGACACAGCCGGTTGGCTTGGGGCTGAAGCTTTCTTT. This codes for CASSLDTAGWLGAEAFF.

This clone was counted only a few times. The read falls 1 residue short of the CDR3 end, and the missing part is taken from the germline J gene. The chain employs TRBV10-3 and TRBJ1-1; no firm D call. Deletions cut 2 bases from V and 0 bases from J, with 10 bases between. Germline values: CDR1 ENHRY, CDR2 SYGVKD. The CDR3 sequence is 15 residues long. The DNA read from the CDR3 is TGTGCCATCAGTGAGAAAGGGAAAATGAACACTGAAGCTTTC. This translates into CAISEKGKMNTEAF. The entire CDR3 is CAISEKGKMNTEAFF.